A single sample is the source of the 32 T cell receptor beta chains below, sequenced in a study of CD8 T cells in ankylosing spondylitis. TCRdb redid the calling of the 5' RACE reads with MiXCR, one entry per CDR3 protein. The sample lists about 200,000 distinct CDR3 sequences, over 10% seen once, with 16% in the top ten. Sequencing used blood, either unsorted or a sorted T cell fraction (not recorded which). The receptors were sampled from a male donor with ankylosing spondylitis or in good health (not recorded which).

This clonotype was found a few times. The genes are TRBV6-4 and TRBJ1-1; D is unresolved. The CDR3 has 13 amino acids. V was clipped by 5 bases and J by 6 bases, with 13 bases between them. CDR1 MRHNA and CDR2 SNTAGT come from the germline V gene. For the CDR3, the DNA is TGTGCCAGCAGTCCGGGTCTGGCGGCTGAAGCTTTCTTT. Protein product: CASSPGLAAEAFF.

This clonotype was seen a handful of times. The CDR3 region has the DNA TGCAGCGTTGAAGAGACTAACATCAGTGAGCAGTTCTTC. It encodes CSVEETNISEQFF. This chain joins TRBV29-1 and TRBJ2-1; TRBD2 might be the D (5 bases). The CDR3 spans 13 residues. From germline, CDR1 is SQVTM and CDR2 ANQGSEA. Trimming removed 0 bases from V and 9 bases from J, with 12 bases in between.

The genes are TRBV15 and TRBJ1-2; D remains ambiguous. This CDR3 region has 12 residues. Trimming took off 0 bases at V and 10 bases at J, with 9 bases between the two ends. Germline V gives CDR1 LNHNV, CDR2 YYDKDF (reference sequence). The CDR3, as DNA: TGTGCCACCAGCAGAGATTGGGTGCTCTACACCTTC. Protein: CATSRDWVLYTF.

The CDR3 nucleotides are TGTGCCAGCAGTTTAACCGGGACAGGGACCAATGAGCAGTTCTTC. It encodes CASSLTGTGTNEQFF. The V and J genes are TRBV7-8 and TRBJ2-1; TRBD1 aligns across 9 bases. The J segment lost 6 bases and the V segment lost 6 bases, leaving 9 bases of the junction unmatched. This CDR3 is built from 15 residues. Germline lookup yields CDR1 SGHVS and CDR2 FQNEAQ.

In its sample, this clonotype was seen a few times. This sequence joins TRBV12-3 or TRBV12-4 and TRBJ2-1; 7 bases map to TRBD1. The ends lost 6 bases at V and 5 bases at J; junction bases unmatched: 4. CDR3 length: 13 amino acids. The CDR3 DNA is TGTGCCAGCAGAAACAGGGGACACAATGAGCAGTTCTTC. It translates to CASRNRGHNEQFF.

This clonotype has at least ten counts. The chain employs TRBV5-1 and TRBJ2-7, with D uncertain. This CDR3 comprises 15 residues. In germline, CDR1 is SGHRS, CDR2 YFSETQ. The V gene lost 0 bases and the J gene lost 6 bases, with 16 bases spanning the gap. The CDR3 here is CASSLDEEPYIEQYF. The CDR3 nucleotides read TGCGCCAGCAGCTTGGACGAGGAACCCTATATCGAGCAGTACTTC.

The V gene is TRBV6-2 or TRBV6-3, the J gene TRBJ2-7; no definite D call. This CDR3 has 16 residues. In germline, CDR1 is MNHEY, CDR2 SVGEGT. Between the trimmed V and J ends, which lost 6 bases and 2 bases, there was a span of 20 bases. CDR3 coding DNA: TGTGCCAGCAGCAAATGGAAGGCTAAACCAGCCTACGAGCAGTACTTC. It specifies CASSKWKAKPAYEQYF.

This clonotype was observed a handful of times. The chain joins TRBV12-3 or TRBV12-4 to TRBJ2-1; tentatively, D is TRBD2 (5 bases). The CDR3 totals 14 residues. V was pared by 4 bases and J by 4 bases, with 11 bases between. CDR3 sequence reads: CASSWSGAYNEQFF. CDR3 sequence (DNA): TGTGCCAGCAGTTGGAGCGGAGCATACAATGAGCAGTTCTTC.

This clonotype turned up a few times. This chain joins TRBV19 and TRBJ1-5; D ambiguous. The V gene lost 3 bases and the J gene lost 3 bases, with 6 bases spanning the gap. This CDR3 comprises 13 residues. The germline V gene has CDR1 LNHDA and CDR2 SQIVND (reference sequence). In DNA, the CDR3 is TGTGCCAGTAGTATCCCGTACAATCAGCCCCAGCATTTT. Its translation is CASSIPYNQPQHF.

The chain is built from TRBV20-1 and TRBJ2-2; 10 bases are shared with TRBD2. This CDR3 comprises 17 residues. Trimming took 4 bases from V and 2 from J; bases not matched to a gene: 10. Germline V gene sequence: CDR1 DFQATT, CDR2 SNEGSKA (reference sequence). This chain's CDR3 is CSAKTPLAGDNTGELFF. In nucleotides, the CDR3 is TGCAGTGCTAAAACACCCCTAGCGGGGGATAACACCGGGGAGCTGTTTTTT.

This clonotype was recorded at least ten times. This chain links TRBV3-1 with TRBJ2-1, with 11 bases identical to TRBD2. Trimming at V came to 5 bases and at J to 3 bases, leaving 12 bases not matched to a gene. The CDR3 length is 18 residues. Germline CDR1 is LGHDT and CDR2 is YNNKEL (reference sequence). CDR3 loop: CASSSLTTSGNYYNEQFF. In nucleotides, the CDR3 is TGTGCCAGCAGCTCCCTGACGACTAGCGGGAATTACTACAATGAGCAGTTCTTC.

This clonotype was found a few times. V is TRBV12-3 or TRBV12-4 and J is TRBJ1-2; D unclear. Trimming took 7 bases from V and 7 from J, leaving 19 bases between them. The CDR3 has 14 residues. The CDR3 DNA follows: TGTGCCAGCACCCCTTTGAACATCCTGGGTGGCTACACCTTC. Protein sequence: CASTPLNILGGYTF.

A few counts support this clonotype. This chain connects TRBV27 to TRBJ2-1, with a possible D match to TRBD2 (5 bases). Germline CDR1 reads MNHEY; CDR2 reads SMNVEV (reference sequence). Trimming took off 7 bases at V and 12 bases at J, with 13 bases between the two ends. This CDR3 is built from 11 residues. CDR3 sequence (DNA): TGTGCCAGCACTTCGGAGGAGGCGCAGTTCTTC. It specifies CASTSEEAQFF.

In its sample, this clonotype was seen a few times. The genes are TRBV11-3 and TRBJ1-4; D might be TRBD1 (5 bases). The CDR3 totals 15 residues. Trimming removed 4 bases from V and 5 bases from J, with 14 bases in between. Germline V gene data show CDR1 as SGHNT and CDR2 as YENEEA. The CDR3 is CASSSVREGNEKLFF. In DNA, the CDR3 is TGTGCCAGCAGCTCCGTCAGGGAAGGGAATGAAAAACTGTTTTTT.

The genes are TRBV30 and TRBJ1-1; D is undetermined. CDR3 length: 13 amino acids. V lost 2 bases and J lost 1, with 8 bases in between. Germline V lookup: CDR1 GTSNPN, CDR2 SVGIG (reference sequence). In DNA, the CDR3 is TGTGCCTGGAGTCCATGGCCGAACACTGAAGCTTTCTTT. Its translation is CAWSPWPNTEAFF.

The genes are TRBV4-2 and TRBJ2-3; D unresolved. This CDR3 is 14 amino acids long. Germline V gene lookup returns CDR1 LGHNA and CDR2 YNFKEQ. V was shortened by 0 bases and J by 3 bases, with 7 bases between the two germline ends. The CDR3 region has the DNA TGTGCCAGCAGCCAAGATTTGGGTACAGATACGCAGTATTTT. As protein: CASSQDLGTDTQYF.

This clonotype was counted between two and nine times. V usage is TRBV7-6 and J usage is TRBJ2-5; 8 positions agree with TRBD1. This CDR3 region has 15 residues. J lost 3 bases, V lost 5 bases, and 8 bases had no gene match. Per germline, CDR1 SGHVS and CDR2 FNYEAQ. The DNA of the CDR3 is TGTGCCAGCAGCCGTACCTTACAGGGGGAAGAGACCCAGTACTTC. Protein product: CASSRTLQGEETQYF.

This clonotype came up a few times. The V and J genes are TRBV20-1 and TRBJ1-2; D gene unclear. The CDR3 totals 14 residues. From germline, CDR1 is DFQATT and CDR2 SNEGSKA (reference sequence). The ends were cut back, 0 bases at V and 4 bases at J, with 12 bases in the middle. CDR3 nucleotide sequence: TGCAGTGCTAGAGATGGAGCGATCGGCTATGGCTACACCTTC. Translating it yields CSARDGAIGYGYTF.

In this sample, this clonotype turned up a few times. The chain couples TRBV6-5 to TRBJ2-2, with D possibly being TRBD2 (6 bases). Germline V CDR1 and CDR2: MNHEY, SVGAGI. Between the trimmed V and J ends, which lost 4 bases and 0 bases, there was a span of 9 bases. The CDR3 consists of 15 residues. The CDR3 bases are TGTGCCAGCAGTTCCGGGACTGCGAACACCGGGGAGCTGTTTTTT. Translating it yields CASSSGTANTGELFF.

This chain joins TRBV10-3 and TRBJ1-4; D unresolved. The CDR3 is 12 residues long. The V end was cut by 6 bases, the J end by 8 bases, with 10 bases between. The V gene's germline CDR1 is ENHRY and CDR2 SYGVKD. CDR3: CAISPNREKLFF. The CDR3 DNA follows: TGTGCCATCAGCCCTAATCGGGAAAAACTGTTTTTT.

This clonotype was recorded only once. This chain joins TRBV12-3 or TRBV12-4 and TRBJ2-2; 8 nucleotides align to TRBD1. V shed 6 bases and J 3 bases; nucleotides not matched to a gene: 15. CDR3 length: 18 residues. The CDR3 is CASRPIDRGDRYTGELFF. CDR3 coding DNA: TGTGCCAGCAGGCCTATCGACAGGGGAGACAGGTACACCGGGGAGCTGTTTTTT.

This clonotype was seen ten or more times. The chain recombines TRBV7-2 with TRBJ2-1; D is uncertain. Germline lookup yields CDR1 SGHTA and CDR2 FQGNSA. Trimming stripped 5 bases from V and 7 bases from J, with 18 bases between. CDR3 size: 15 residues. CDR3 loop: CASSLGNRPFNEQFF. CDR3 coding DNA: TGTGCCAGCAGCCTAGGGAATAGGCCTTTTAATGAGCAGTTCTTC.

The rearrangement uses TRBV7-8 and TRBJ1-1; weak D call: TRBD1 (5 bases). This CDR3 has 14 residues. CDR1 and CDR2 from the germline V gene are SGHVS and FQNEAQ. The germline V and J ends were trimmed by 5 bases and 4 bases, with 14 bases remaining between them. The DNA of the CDR3 is TGTGCCAGCAGCCCAGGACATCCGGGCACTGAAGCTTTCTTT. Translated: CASSPGHPGTEAFF.

A remark on this clonotype: Germline and junction disagree at one end, which may indicate a read error. J is TRBJ2-2 and V is TRBV30; D is perhaps TRBD1 (5 bases). Per germline, CDR1 GTSNPN and CDR2 SVGIG (reference sequence). This CDR3 comprises 12 residues. Here the CDR3 DNA reads TGTGCCCGACAGAGGAACCCCGGGGAGCTGTTTTTT. It translates to CARQRNPGELFF.

The rearrangement joins TRBV2 to TRBJ1-1, with D perhaps matching TRBD1 (5 bases). Trimming left V 2 bases short and J 3 bases short, with 7 bases between. This CDR3 has 13 residues. Germline-derived CDR1 and CDR2 are SNHLY and FYNNEI. The CDR3 sequence is CASSELQDTEAFF. Here the CDR3 DNA reads TGTGCCAGCAGTGAATTACAGGACACTGAAGCTTTCTTT.

This clonotype was seen ten or more times. The V call is TRBV7-2, the J call TRBJ2-3; D possibly corresponds to TRBD2 (6 bases). The germline CDR1 and CDR2 sequences are SGHTA and FQGNSA. The CDR3 is 14 residues long. Trimming removed 5 bases from V and 3 bases from J, with 12 bases in between. The CDR3: CASSPGLQTDTQYF. Here the CDR3 DNA reads TGTGCCAGCAGCCCAGGACTACAAACAGATACGCAGTATTTT.

This clonotype has at least ten counts. The V and J genes are TRBV12-3 or TRBV12-4 and TRBJ1-3; TRBD1 matches 10 bases. This CDR3 comprises 14 residues. V shed 3 bases, J shed 7 bases, and the junction held 3 bases outside the gene matches. The CDR3 loop is CASSFRTGGNTIYF. The CDR3 DNA sequence: TGTGCCAGCAGTTTCCGGACAGGGGGGAACACCATATATTTT.

The chain uses TRBV2 and TRBJ2-3; 14 bases fit TRBD2. CDR3 length: 16 residues. CDR1 and CDR2 from the germline V gene are SNHLY and FYNNEI. V trimming: 6 bases; J trimming: 5 bases; junction bases outside the gene matches: 7. CDR3 residues: CASSLTSGGAGDTQYF. CDR3 DNA sequence: TGTGCCAGCAGCCTGACTAGCGGGGGGGCCGGAGATACGCAGTATTTT.

This rearrangement joins TRBV5-6 to TRBJ1-1; 7 bases are shared with TRBD1. CDR1 is SGHDT, CDR2 YYEEEE, per germline. CDR3 length equals 15 residues. The V and J ends lost 0 bases and 4 bases, in that order; junction bases with no gene match: 6. This CDR3 is CASSLDRQGSTEAFF. The CDR3 DNA reads as TGTGCCAGCAGCTTGGATCGACAGGGTAGCACTGAAGCTTTCTTT.

This clonotype was detected only a few times. The J gene is TRBJ2-1, the V gene TRBV10-1, with TRBD2 identical over 16 bases. Germline CDR1 is WNHNN and CDR2 is SYGVQD (reference sequence). J was trimmed by 8 bases and V by 2 bases; bases with no gene match: 6. This CDR3 contains 17 residues. CDR3 DNA sequence: TGCGCCAGCAGTGAGGGGACTAGCGGGGGGGCTGTCGATGAGCAGTTCTTC. Translated, it gives CASSEGTSGGAVDEQFF.

In its sample, this clonotype was seen a few times. The V gene is TRBV9, the J gene TRBJ2-1; 9 bases agree with TRBD2. The CDR3 has 16 residues. In germline, CDR1 is SGDLS, CDR2 YYNGEE. The J segment lost 3 bases and the V segment lost 0 bases, leaving 4 bases of the junction unmatched. CDR3 DNA sequence: TGTGCCAGCAGCGTAGAGGGTAGCGGGGGCTACAATGAGCAGTTCTTC. Translation gives CASSVEGSGGYNEQFF.

The chain couples TRBV27 to TRBJ2-3; D is possibly TRBD1 (5 bases). Trimming took off 4 bases at V and 4 bases at J, with 15 bases between the two ends. The CDR3 is 15 amino acids. Germline CDR1 reads MNHEY; CDR2 reads SMNVEV (reference sequence). The CDR3 DNA reads TGTGCCAGCAGTTACGGCTTTTGCAGGGCAGATACGCAGTATTTT. It codes for CASSYGFCRADTQYF.